This T cell receptor (beta chain) was recovered during a study of IL-32 and malignant T cell survival in cutaneous lymphoma (dated by TCRdb to the early 2020s). Looking at the study overall: High-throughput TCR sequencing was used to test whether the TCR Vbeta+ T cells that survived in IL-32 cultures belonged to the malignant clone rather than being benign T cells with the same Vbeta. A couple of CTCL donors were studied by high-throughput TCR sequencing, confirming IL-32beta supported malignant T cell survival in vitro. General conclusions and limits of the study: The exact culture duration for the TCR-sequenced samples was not stated in the methods. TCR sequencing showed that malignant T cell TCRs persisted after in vitro culture with IL-32beta. IL-32beta appeared to promote malignant T cell survival in vitro by inducing large CD14+ antigen-presenting cells that lowered apoptosis. The kinetics of enhanced malignant T cell survival in culture differed somewhat between CTCL blood donors.

V and J are truncated by 5 bases and 4 bases respectively, leaving an intervening sequence of 9 bases. The CDR3 spans 13 residues, from the cysteine through the phenylalanine. Here the CDR3 DNA is all that survives: 39 bases in frame from base 1. The germline V gene (reference sequence) sets CDR1 to MNHEY and CDR2 to SMNVEV. Blood samples were obtained from patients with leukemic cutaneous T cell lymphoma (Sezary syndrome) who were treated at a US cutaneous lymphoma program. Peripheral blood mononuclear cells were isolated from patient blood by Ficoll centrifugation. Using the QIAamp DNA Mini kit, genomic DNA was extracted and then profiled by immunoSEQ with about 90-400 ng of DNA template. TCRdb re-hosts the immuneACCESS table, in-frame sequences only. Its copies lack some clones; in the studies checked, an unresolved V gene accounts for under half of them, and the cause for the rest is not known. This sample has 2,000 to 2,500 clones in its table, and 82% of those were observed once. Of the sample, approximately 50% is held by the ten largest clones.

As concerns this clone: What antigen it recognizes has not been identified. No much larger clonotype is one base removed from it; base qualities were not supplied.

The material sequenced was blood, taken on day 0. The V gene is TRBV27 and the J gene is TRBJ2-1; the D gene identity is not certain. The receptor was derived from a human donor with cutaneous T cell lymphoma. The CDR3 protein: CASSVTPYNEQFF. The bases are TGTGCCAGCAGTGTGACCCCTTACAATGAGCAGTTCTTC.